This T cell receptor (beta chain) was captured in a study of Graves' ophthalmopathy and Graves' hyperthyroidism. Study-level information: Peripheral blood was obtained at first diagnosis, ahead of any treatment. General study findings and limits: In separating ophthalmopathy from stable hyperthyroidism, a 13-signature model achieved nearly 90% sensitivity and 75% to 84% specificity. The majority of expanded thyroid clonotypes above 0.001 frequency also occurred in blood.

Researchers took RNA transcripts and amplified TCR beta CDR3 regions from them. HTBI primers primed a first-round RT-PCR, and a second-round multiplex PCR followed. A single record per CDR3 protein comes from TCRdb applying MiXCR to the multiplex PCR reads. This table holds approximately 160,000 distinct CDR3 sequences, about two fifths found once. There are many counts of this clonotype. Antigen unknown. PBMCs had their origin in fresh peripheral blood (roughly 10 ml). Germline CDR1 and CDR2: LGHNA and YNFKEQ. The CDR3 is made up of 16 amino acids. Trimming cost V 0 bases and J 1 base, with 13 bases left between them.

The source of this sequence is a man between 25 and 39 years old with Graves' ophthalmopathy. Sequences were obtained from peripheral blood. The rearrangement uses TRBV4-2 and TRBJ2-7; tentatively, D is TRBD2 (5 bases). CDR3 nucleotide sequence: TGTGCCAGCAGCCAAGATTTCCCGGGATCTTCCTACGAGCAGTACTTC. Translation: CASSQDFPGSSYEQYF.